Each of the 29 T cell receptor beta chains below was sequenced from the same sample in a study of radiation and T cells in renal cell carcinoma. Indicated time point: blood 2 weeks post-SBRT. Treatment indicated: 15 Gy SBRT to primary tumor, nephrectomy 4 weeks later. Measured with immunoSEQ multiplex PCR; TCRdb has only the in-frame clones, and not every one. The data contain 70,000 to 90,000 clones, about 86% of them singletons. Sequencing used blood, obtained from a patient whose treatment included radiotherapy and nephrectomy. All receptors come from a woman aged 50 to 65 with renal cell carcinoma.

V is TRBV7-9 and J is TRBJ2-5; 10 bases fit TRBD2. Germline values: CDR1 SEHNR, CDR2 FQNEAQ (reference sequence). Trimming took 2 bases from V and 0 from J; bases not matched to a gene: 9. This CDR3 region has 18 residues. The CDR3 sequence is CASSLSLGAGGYQETQYF. The CDR3 bases are TGTGCCAGCAGCTTATCCCTAGGAGCGGGAGGGTACCAAGAGACCCAGTACTTC.

The chain has TRBV18 and TRBJ2-4; D is unresolved. Germline V gene data show CDR1 as KGHSH and CDR2 as LQKENI. Deletions cut 0 bases from V and 6 bases from J, with 15 bases between. This CDR3 is 16 amino acids long. In DNA form, the CDR3 reads TGTGCCAGCTCACCACCGGTCAGCGTCCCGGGAAACATTCAGTACTTC. Its translation is CASSPPVSVPGNIQYF.

The V and J genes are TRBV5-6 and TRBJ2-5; 9 bases are a match to TRBD2. The DNA end is more similar to TRBJ2-7, so the J call may be wrong. From germline, CDR1 is SGHDT and CDR2 YYEEEE. The CDR3 loop spans 15 amino acids. CDR3 in amino acids: CASTKRGLATYEQYF. DNA of the CDR3: TGTGCCAGCACCAAAAGGGGACTAGCAACCTACGAGCAGTACTTC.

This clone was picked up one time. The gene calls are TRBV9 and TRBJ2-1; no clear D. Germline CDR1 is SGDLS and CDR2 is YYNGEE. Trimming stripped 4 bases from V and 0 bases from J, with 11 bases between. The CDR3 length is 15 residues. The CDR3 coding sequence is TGTGCCAGCAGCTTGACGATGGGCTCCTACAATGAGCAGTTCTTC. Translated, it gives CASSLTMGSYNEQFF.

This clone was observed once. The chain couples TRBV28 to TRBJ2-7; D ambiguous. The CDR3 loop spans 12 amino acids. Deletions cut 1 base from V and 7 bases from J, with 8 bases between. Germline values: CDR1 MDHEN, CDR2 SYDVKM. The CDR3 here is CASSLFAREQYF. The CDR3, as DNA: TGTGCCAGCAGTTTATTCGCGAGGGAGCAGTACTTC.

The chain has TRBV30 and TRBJ1-1; a possible D gene is TRBD1 (6 bases). Trimming took 0 bases from V and 7 from J, leaving 21 bases between them. CDR3 size: 16 residues. CDR1 and CDR2 from the germline V gene are GTSNPN and SVGIG (reference sequence). CDR3 sequence: CAWSVRGPGEMGEAFF. In DNA, the CDR3 is TGTGCCTGGAGTGTAAGAGGGCCAGGGGAAATGGGTGAAGCTTTCTTT.

V and J are TRBV5-4 and TRBJ2-2; 11 nucleotides align to TRBD2. Germline trimming cut 8 bases from V and 4 bases from J; bases unmatched to any gene: 4. CDR3 length: 14 residues. Germline-derived CDR1 and CDR2 are SGHNT and YYREEE (reference sequence). In nucleotides, the CDR3 is TGTGCCAGTCATAGCGGGAGGGTCACCGGGGAGCTGTTTTTT. The encoded protein is CASHSGRVTGELFF.

This clone was counted a single time. V and J are TRBV28 and TRBJ2-5; no clear D. The CDR3 is 15 residues long. Germline V gene sequence: CDR1 MDHEN, CDR2 SYDVKM. V was shortened by 4 bases and J by 1 base, with 13 bases between the two germline ends. The CDR3 DNA reads TGTGCCAGCAGTTCCTCCCGAGGTATCCAAGAGACCCAGTACTTC. Encoded protein: CASSSSRGIQETQYF. Supplemented by reference TRBV28 and TRBJ2-5, the full variable domain reads DVKVTQSSRYLVKRTGEKVFLECVQDMDHENMFWYRQDPGLGLRLIYFSYDVKMKEKGDIPEGYSVSREKKERFSLILESASTNQTSMYLCASSSSRGIQETQYFGPGTRLLVL.

The chain combines TRBV28 with TRBJ1-5, with 10 positions matching TRBD1. CDR3 length: 14 amino acids. With 6 bases clipped from V and 7 bases from J, the junction kept 6 bases outside the gene matches. Germline V gene lookup returns CDR1 MDHEN and CDR2 SYDVKM. Here the CDR3 reads CASRRQGARQPQHF. CDR3 DNA: TGTGCCAGCAGGAGACAGGGGGCGAGGCAGCCCCAGCATTTT.

The chain uses TRBV7-9 and TRBJ2-1, with unresolved D. Germline V gives CDR1 SEHNR, CDR2 FQNEAQ (reference sequence). V gave up 3 bases and J gave up 5 bases, with 8 bases separating them. The length of the CDR3 is 13 residues. The CDR3 reads CASSFRVHNEQFF. The CDR3 coding sequence is TGTGCCAGCAGCTTCCGGGTCCACAATGAGCAGTTCTTC.

The chain has TRBV28 and TRBJ1-1, with TRBD1 matching 9 bases. This CDR3 contains 13 residues. The germline gives CDR1 MDHEN, CDR2 SYDVKM. Germline trimming cut 0 bases from V and 11 bases from J; bases unmatched to any gene: 4. DNA of the CDR3: TGTGCCAGCAGTTTATGGACAGGGGGGATGGCTTTCTTT. This codes for CASSLWTGGMAFF.

This clone has only one observation. The CDR3 protein is CASSQPSGHQGAEKLFF. The DNA of the CDR3 is TGCGCCAGCAGCCAACCGAGCGGCCACCAAGGTGCTGAAAAACTGTTTTTT. The rearrangement joins TRBV4-3 to TRBJ1-4, with D uncertain. V was cut by 2 bases and J by 7 bases, with 20 bases left in between. The germline gives CDR1 LGHNA, CDR2 YSLEER. The CDR3 is 17 amino acids.

This clone has only one observation. The chain recombines TRBV7-2 with TRBJ2-7; possible D gene TRBD2, 5 bases. The germline gives CDR1 SGHTA, CDR2 FQGNSA. Trimming removed 3 bases from V and 6 bases from J, with 15 bases in between. The CDR3 length is 14 residues. CDR3 sequence (DNA): TGTGCCAGCAGCTTGAACTCCGGGGAAGGCGAGCAGTACTTC. Protein sequence: CASSLNSGEGEQYF.

This clone was found once. The genes are TRBV7-2 and TRBJ1-1; D remains unclear. CDR1 and CDR2 from the germline V gene are SGHTA and FQGNSA. This CDR3 comprises 14 residues. Between the trimmed V and J ends, which lost 5 bases and 4 bases, there was a span of 14 bases. For the CDR3, the DNA is TGTGCCAGCAGCACCGGTGGGTCTTCCACTGAAGCTTTCTTT. It specifies CASSTGGSSTEAFF.

The gene calls are TRBV20-1 and TRBJ2-7; D remains ambiguous. The CDR3 contains 11 residues. Germline-derived CDR1 and CDR2 are DFQATT and SNEGSKA (reference sequence). The V gene lost 0 bases and the J gene lost 6 bases, with 6 bases spanning the gap. The CDR3 DNA follows: TGCAGTGCTAGAGATGTTCGCGAGCAGTACTTC. This translates into CSARDVREQYF.

The V and J genes are TRBV2 and TRBJ1-1; the match to TRBD1 covers 7 bases. Losses at the gene ends were 7 bases for V and 4 bases for J; bases not matched to a gene: 6. The CDR3 is 13 amino acids. Germline V gene data show CDR1 as SNHLY and CDR2 as FYNNEI. CDR3 nucleotides: TGTGCCAGCAACCCAACAGGGGTCACTGAAGCTTTCTTT. It codes for CASNPTGVTEAFF.

There are a few counts of this clone. V gene TRBV6-6 combines with J gene TRBJ2-1; the match to TRBD1 covers 10 bases. In germline, CDR1 is MNHNY, CDR2 SVGAGI (reference sequence). J was trimmed by 4 bases and V by 7 bases; bases with no gene match: 4. The CDR3 is made up of 14 amino acids. CDR3 DNA sequence: TGTGCCAGCAAGACAGGGGGCTATTACAATGAGCAGTTCTTC. Its translation is CASKTGGYYNEQFF.

The gene calls are TRBV10-1 and TRBJ1-1; 10 bases map to TRBD1. Germline V gene data show CDR1 as WNHNN and CDR2 as SYGVQD (reference sequence). The CDR3 is 14 residues long. Trimming took 5 bases from V and 5 from J; bases not matched to a gene: 5. Written as DNA, the CDR3 is TGCGCCAGCAGTTCCGGGGGACAGGGGACTGAAGCTTTCTTT. It codes for CASSSGGQGTEAFF.

J is TRBJ2-7 and V is TRBV4-1, with TRBD2 matching over 9 bases. This CDR3 has 17 residues. Germline loops: CDR1 MGHRA, CDR2 YSYEKL. Trimming at V came to 2 bases and at J to 2 bases, leaving 10 bases not matched to a gene. CDR3 bases: TGCGCCAGCAGCCAAAGCCCCCCTAGCGGGGTGACCTACGAGCAGTACTTC. Its translation: CASSQSPPSGVTYEQYF.

The chain links TRBV29-1 to TRBJ1-2, with no clear D. V lost 6 bases, J lost 8 bases, and 19 bases lay in between. Germline CDR1 and CDR2: SQVTM and ANQGSEA. This CDR3 has 13 amino acids. CDR3 sequence (DNA): TGCAGCGTCAGAAGGGCCACCACGGTGGGCTACACCTTC. This gives the protein CSVRRATTVGYTF. The complete variable domain, with remaining parts taken from reference TRBV29-1 and TRBJ1-2, reads SAVISQKPSRDICQRGTSLTIQCQVDSQVTMMFWYRQQPGQSLTLIATANQGSEATYESGFVIDKFPISRPNLTFSTLTVSNMSPEDSSIYLCSVRRATTVGYTFGSGTRLTVV.

This clone was observed a handful of times. The genes are TRBV11-2 and TRBJ2-1; 8 nucleotides match TRBD2. Germline trimming cut 1 base from V and 4 bases from J; bases unmatched to any gene: 6. This CDR3 spans 16 amino acids. The germline V gene encodes CDR1 SGHAT and CDR2 FQNNGV. CDR3 bases: TGTGCCAGCAGCTTAGCCGGGGGGGACTTGTACAATGAGCAGTTCTTC. Its translation is CASSLAGGDLYNEQFF. The whole variable domain, filled in from reference TRBV11-2 and TRBJ2-1, reads EAGVAQSPRYKIIEKRQSVAFWCNPISGHATLYWYQQILGQGPKLLIQFQNNGVVDDSQLPKDRFSAERLKGVDSTLKIQPAKLEDSAVYLCASSLAGGDLYNEQFFGPGTRLTVL.

The J gene is TRBJ2-7, the V gene TRBV14, with D possibly TRBD2 on 5 matching bases. Per germline, CDR1 SGHDN and CDR2 FVKESK. Deletions cut 4 bases from V and 4 bases from J, with 17 bases between. The CDR3 contains 15 residues. CDR3 in DNA: TGTGCCAGCAGCCCATTAGGAGGACCGGGGTACGAGCAGTACTTC. It specifies CASSPLGGPGYEQYF.

This CDR3 reads CASSFGGGEKLFF. DNA of the CDR3: TGTGCCAGCAGCTTCGGAGGGGGAGAAAAACTGTTTTTT. The chain links TRBV5-5 to TRBJ1-4; weak D call: TRBD1 (6 bases). The CDR3 runs to 13 residues. Per germline, CDR1 SGHKS and CDR2 YYEKEE (reference sequence). V lost 2 bases, J lost 8 bases, and 10 bases lay in between.

V is TRBV14 and J is TRBJ1-1; D uncertain. Germline values: CDR1 SGHDN, CDR2 FVKESK. V lost 4 bases and J lost 6, with 18 bases in between. CDR3 length equals 15 residues. CDR3 coding DNA: TGTGCCAGCAGCCCAAGTTATGAGGGAGCGGCTGAAGCTTTCTTT. Amino acid sequence: CASSPSYEGAAEAFF.

The rearrangement links TRBV23-1 to TRBJ1-1, with TRBD1 identical over 10 bases. TRBV23-1 is flagged as an ORF with uncertain function. V shed 3 bases, J shed 1 base, and the junction held 17 bases outside the gene matches. The length of the CDR3 is 20 residues. The CDR3 coding sequence is TGCGCCAGCAGTCATTCCGGGGACAGGGGAAAGAGGTGTGGGAACACTGAAGCTTTCTTT. Its translation: CASSHSGDRGKRCGNTEAFF.

This clone occurred once. The chain links TRBV5-4 to TRBJ2-1, with D hard to call. The CDR3 runs 16 residues. V lost 5 bases to trimming and J lost 3 bases, with 18 bases between them. Germline-derived CDR1 and CDR2 are SGHNT and YYREEE (reference sequence). The CDR3 sequence: CASRAAGKKNYNEQFF. CDR3 nucleotide sequence: TGTGCCAGCAGGGCGGCCGGCAAAAAAAACTACAATGAGCAGTTCTTC.

The rearrangement joins TRBV10-3 to TRBJ2-5, with 12 bases aligning to TRBD2. The CDR3 is made up of 15 amino acids. V gave up 4 bases and J gave up 4 bases; unmatched junction bases: 4. Per germline, CDR1 ENHRY and CDR2 SYGVKD. CDR3 DNA: TGTGCCATCAGTGTACTAGCGGGAGGTTCAGAGACCCAGTACTTC. Translated: CAISVLAGGSETQYF.

The V and J genes are TRBV6-1 and TRBJ2-3, with 7 bases lining up with TRBD2. Losses at the gene ends were 10 bases for V and 10 bases for J; bases not matched to a gene: 8. The CDR3 has 11 amino acids. CDR1 and CDR2 from the germline V gene are MNHNS and SASEGT. Written as DNA, the CDR3 is TGTGCCATCCGGGGGGAGCGGGCGCAGTATTTT. Translating it yields CAIRGERAQYF.

The chain uses TRBV7-2 and TRBJ1-5, with a tentative D call TRBD1 (5 bases). Germline CDR1 is SGHTA and CDR2 is FQGNSA. V was shortened by 5 bases and J by 6 bases, with 11 bases between the two germline ends. The CDR3 spans 13 residues. CDR3 protein: CASSVDGTQPQHF. CDR3 sequence (DNA): TGTGCCAGCAGCGTAGATGGGACTCAGCCCCAGCATTTT.